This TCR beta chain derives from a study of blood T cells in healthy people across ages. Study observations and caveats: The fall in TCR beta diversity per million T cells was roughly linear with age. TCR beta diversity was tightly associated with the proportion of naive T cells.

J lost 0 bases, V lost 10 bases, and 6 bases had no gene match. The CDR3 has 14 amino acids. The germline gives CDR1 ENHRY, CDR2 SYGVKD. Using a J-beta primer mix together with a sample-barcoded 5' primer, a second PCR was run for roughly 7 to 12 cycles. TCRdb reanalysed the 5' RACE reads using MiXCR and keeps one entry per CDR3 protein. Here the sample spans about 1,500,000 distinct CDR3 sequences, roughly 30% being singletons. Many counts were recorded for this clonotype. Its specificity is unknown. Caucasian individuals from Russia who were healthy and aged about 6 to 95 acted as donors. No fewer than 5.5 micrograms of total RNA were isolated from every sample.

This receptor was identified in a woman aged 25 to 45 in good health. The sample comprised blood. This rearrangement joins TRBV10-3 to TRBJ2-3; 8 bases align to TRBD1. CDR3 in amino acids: CATRGQASTDTQYF. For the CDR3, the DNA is TGTGCCACTCGGGGACAGGCTAGCACAGATACGCAGTATTTT.